The 11 T cell receptor beta chains reported below all come from one sample, sequenced in a study of cytomegalovirus exposure and HLA in healthy donors. 13 Jbeta primers and 60 Vbeta primers were used for the PCR. TCRdb keeps only in-frame clones here, not all; method: immunoSEQ multiplex PCR. Among 84,000 or so clones, approximately 84% were seen once, and the ten largest hold 2% to 3%. The source material was PBMCs. The origin of the receptors is a woman aged 50 to 60 in good health and CMV-seronegative.

The chain carries TRBV5-1 and TRBJ2-1, with 13 nucleotides matching TRBD2. From germline, CDR1 is SGHRS and CDR2 YFSETQ. V lost 0 bases to trimming and J lost 4 bases; unmatched junction nucleotides: 10. The CDR3 is 19 amino acids. CDR3 nucleotides: TGCGCCAGCAGCTTGGGACTAGCGGGAGGAGAAGGGTTTTACAATGAGCAGTTCTTC. Protein: CASSLGLAGGEGFYNEQFF.

The chain carries TRBV21-1 and TRBJ2-5; TRBD1 reflects the table's D call only, with no check against the DNA. TRBV21-1 is classified as a pseudogene. The CDR3 runs 14 residues. The CDR3 region is CASTPGQVKGTQYF. The CDR3 bases are TGTGCCAGCACCCCGGGACAGGTCAAGGGGACCCAGTACTTC.

This clone was detected once. Different DNA sequences within this sample yield the same CDR3. This chain uses TRBV6-6 with TRBJ2-7; tentatively, D is TRBD1 (6 bases). This CDR3 is built from 12 residues. Trimming stripped 5 bases from V and 7 bases from J, with 12 bases between. Germline CDR1 MNHNY, CDR2 SVGAGI (reference sequence). The CDR3 loop reads CASSPTGREQYV. The CDR3 DNA follows: TGTGCCAGCAGTCCCACAGGGCGAGAGCAGTACGTC.

This clone was picked up a small number of times. CDR3 sequence: CASSVVGLAGADEQFF. The CDR3 DNA reads as TGTGCCAGCAGCGTAGTCGGACTAGCGGGAGCGGATGAGCAGTTCTTC. V usage is TRBV9 and J usage is TRBJ2-1, with 13 positions matching TRBD2. The germline V gene encodes CDR1 SGDLS and CDR2 YYNGEE. This CDR3 contains 16 residues. Trimming took 0 bases from V and 8 from J; bases not matched to a gene: 5.

The rearrangement joins TRBV5-1 to TRBJ2-5; 7 bases fit TRBD2. The J call may not be correct, given that the DNA end is closer to TRBJ2-7. CDR1 is SGHRS, CDR2 YFSETQ, per germline. The CDR3 length is 16 residues. CDR3 region: CASSLDMAGASYEQYF. In DNA form, the CDR3 reads TGCGCCAGCAGCTTGGACATGGCGGGAGCGAGCTACGAGCAGTACTTC.

The chain combines TRBV7-8 with TRBJ2-2; D ambiguous. Germline lookup yields CDR1 SGHVS and CDR2 FQNEAQ. Trimming took 4 bases from V and 0 from J, leaving 12 bases between them. The CDR3 sequence is 16 residues long. As DNA, the CDR3 is TGTGCCAGCAGCTGGAGCAGTGGGTCGAACACCGGGGAGCTGTTTTTT. Encoded protein: CASSWSSGSNTGELFF.

The chain combines TRBV19 with TRBJ2-1; 7 bases line up with TRBD2. The CDR3 has 16 residues. CDR1 and CDR2 (germline): LNHDA, SQIVND (reference sequence). The V and J ends lost 5 bases and 8 bases, in that order; junction bases with no gene match: 15. Here the CDR3 reads CASSRKGRAGFHEQFF. The CDR3 DNA sequence: TGTGCCAGTAGTCGAAAAGGGAGGGCAGGGTTCCATGAGCAGTTCTTC.

V and J are TRBV13 and TRBJ2-5; 7 nucleotides agree with TRBD1. The CDR3 is 15 residues long. The junction had 8 bases not matched to a gene; V was cut back by 4 bases and J by 3 bases. Looked up from germline, CDR1 is PRHDT and CDR2 is FYEKMQ (reference sequence). CDR3 protein: CASSSGDSIEETQYF. In nucleotides, the CDR3 is TGTGCCAGCAGCTCCGGGGACAGTATCGAAGAGACCCAGTACTTC.

This clone has only one observation. The chain links TRBV5-6 to TRBJ1-3; 9 bases match TRBD1. This CDR3 comprises 16 residues. CDR1 and CDR2 (germline): SGHDT, YYEEEE. The ends lost 3 bases at V and 2 bases at J; junction bases unmatched: 6. The CDR3, as DNA: TGTGCCAGCAGCTCGCGACAGGGGGGGCCTGGAAACACCATATATTTT. Its protein is CASSSRQGGPGNTIYF. Together with reference TRBV5-6 and TRBJ1-3, the CDR3 gives the full variable domain: DAGVTQSPTHLIKTRGQQVTLRCSPKSGHDTVSWYQQALGQGPQFIFQYYEEEERQRGNFPDRFSGHQFPNYSSELNVNALLLGDSALYLCASSSRQGGPGNTIYFGEGSWLTVV.

The rearrangement joins TRBV5-6 to TRBJ2-1, with 8 bases aligning to TRBD1. CDR1 and CDR2 (germline): SGHDT, YYEEEE. V was clipped by 3 bases and J by 7 bases; unmatched bases: 6. The CDR3 is 14 amino acids. CDR3 amino acids: CASSSQGAGNEQFF. As DNA, the CDR3 is TGTGCCAGCAGCTCGCAGGGGGCAGGGAATGAGCAGTTCTTC. Looking up the rest from reference TRBV5-6 and TRBJ2-1 gives the full variable domain: DAGVTQSPTHLIKTRGQQVTLRCSPKSGHDTVSWYQQALGQGPQFIFQYYEEEERQRGNFPDRFSGHQFPNYSSELNVNALLLGDSALYLCASSSQGAGNEQFFGPGTRLTVL.

This clone was picked up a small number of times. The J gene is TRBJ1-1, the V gene TRBV27; no clear D. The V end was cut by 3 bases, the J end by 3 bases, with 11 bases between. The CDR3 has 14 amino acids. Germline-derived CDR1 and CDR2 are MNHEY and SMNVEV (reference sequence). The CDR3 sequence is CASSFLQRDTEAFF. The CDR3 DNA reads as TGTGCCAGCAGTTTCTTACAGAGGGACACTGAAGCTTTCTTT.